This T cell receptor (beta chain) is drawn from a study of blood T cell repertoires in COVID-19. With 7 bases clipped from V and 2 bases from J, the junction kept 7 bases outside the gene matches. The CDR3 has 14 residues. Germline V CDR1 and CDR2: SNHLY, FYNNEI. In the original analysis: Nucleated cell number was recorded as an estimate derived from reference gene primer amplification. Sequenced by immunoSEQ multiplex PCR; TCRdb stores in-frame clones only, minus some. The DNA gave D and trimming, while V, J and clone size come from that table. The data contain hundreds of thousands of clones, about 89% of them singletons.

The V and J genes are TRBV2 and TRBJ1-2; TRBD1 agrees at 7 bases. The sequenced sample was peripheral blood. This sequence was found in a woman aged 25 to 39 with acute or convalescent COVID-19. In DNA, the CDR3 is TGTGCCAGCATGGGGACAGCCGAAAACTATGGCTACACCTTC. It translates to CASMGTAENYGYTF.